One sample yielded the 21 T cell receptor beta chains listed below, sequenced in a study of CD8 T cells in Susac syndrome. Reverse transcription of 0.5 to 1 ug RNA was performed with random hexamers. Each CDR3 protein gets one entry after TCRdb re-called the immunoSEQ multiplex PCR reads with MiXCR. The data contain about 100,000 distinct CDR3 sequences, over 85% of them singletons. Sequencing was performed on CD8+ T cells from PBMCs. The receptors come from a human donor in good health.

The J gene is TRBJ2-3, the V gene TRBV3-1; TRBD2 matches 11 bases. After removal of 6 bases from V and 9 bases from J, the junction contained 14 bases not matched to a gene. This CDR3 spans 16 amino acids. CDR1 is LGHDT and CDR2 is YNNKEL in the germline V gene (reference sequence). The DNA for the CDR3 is TGTGCCAGCAGTCCAGAAATAGCGGGGGGGCCTGGGACGCAGTATTTT. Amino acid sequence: CASSPEIAGGPGTQYF.

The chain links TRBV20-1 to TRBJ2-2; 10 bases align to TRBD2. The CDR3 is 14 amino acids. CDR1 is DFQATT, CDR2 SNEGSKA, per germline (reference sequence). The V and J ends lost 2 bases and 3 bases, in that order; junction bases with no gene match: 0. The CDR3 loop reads CSARLAGDTGELFF. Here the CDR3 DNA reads TGCAGTGCTAGACTAGCGGGGGACACCGGGGAGCTGTTTTTT.

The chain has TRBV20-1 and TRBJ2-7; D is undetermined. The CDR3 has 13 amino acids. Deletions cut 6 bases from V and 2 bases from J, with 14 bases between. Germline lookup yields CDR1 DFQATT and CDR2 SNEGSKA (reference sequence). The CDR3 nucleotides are TGCAGTGCCCCCCTGGTGGGTGCCTACGAGCAGTACTTC. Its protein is CSAPLVGAYEQYF.

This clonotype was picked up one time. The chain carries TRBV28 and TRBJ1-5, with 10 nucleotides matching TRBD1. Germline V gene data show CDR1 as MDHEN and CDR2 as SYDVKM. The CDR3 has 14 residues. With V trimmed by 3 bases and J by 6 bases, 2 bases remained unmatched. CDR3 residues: CASSLGQGIQPQHF. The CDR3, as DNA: TGTGCCAGCAGTTTGGGACAGGGGATTCAGCCCCAGCATTTT.

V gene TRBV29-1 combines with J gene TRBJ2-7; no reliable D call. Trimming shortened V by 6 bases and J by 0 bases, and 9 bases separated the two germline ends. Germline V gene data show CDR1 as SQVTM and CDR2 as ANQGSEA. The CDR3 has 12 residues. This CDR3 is CSVTLLSYEQYF. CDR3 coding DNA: TGCAGCGTAACACTGCTCTCCTACGAGCAGTACTTC.

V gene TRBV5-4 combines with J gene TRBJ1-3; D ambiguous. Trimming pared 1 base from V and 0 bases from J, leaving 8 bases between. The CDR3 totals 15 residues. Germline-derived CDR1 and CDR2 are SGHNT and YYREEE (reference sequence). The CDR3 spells CASSLNEISGNTIYF. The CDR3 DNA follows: TGTGCCAGCAGCTTGAACGAGATCTCTGGAAACACCATATATTTT.

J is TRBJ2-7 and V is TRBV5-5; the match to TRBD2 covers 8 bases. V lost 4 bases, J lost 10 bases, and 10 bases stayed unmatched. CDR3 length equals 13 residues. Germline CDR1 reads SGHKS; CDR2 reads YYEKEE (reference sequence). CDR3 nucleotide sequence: TGTGCCAGCAGCCCAGAACGGGGGGGGGAACAGTACTTC. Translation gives CASSPERGGEQYF.

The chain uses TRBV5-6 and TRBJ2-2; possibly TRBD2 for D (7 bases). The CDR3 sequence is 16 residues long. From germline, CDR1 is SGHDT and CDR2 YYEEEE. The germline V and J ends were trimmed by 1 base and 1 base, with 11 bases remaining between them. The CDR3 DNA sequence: TGTGCCAGCAGCTTGTACGGGGGGCTGAACACCGGGGAGCTGTTTTTT. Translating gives CASSLYGGLNTGELFF.

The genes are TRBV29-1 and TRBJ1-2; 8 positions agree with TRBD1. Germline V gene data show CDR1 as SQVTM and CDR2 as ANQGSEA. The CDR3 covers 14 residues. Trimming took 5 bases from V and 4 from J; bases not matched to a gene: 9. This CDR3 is CSVHHRDRSYGYTF. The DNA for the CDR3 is TGCAGCGTTCACCACCGGGACAGGTCCTATGGCTACACCTTC. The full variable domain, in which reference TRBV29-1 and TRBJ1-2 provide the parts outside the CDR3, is SAVISQKPSRDICQRGTSLTIQCQVDSQVTMMFWYRQQPGQSLTLIATANQGSEATYESGFVIDKFPISRPNLTFSTLTVSNMSPEDSSIYLCSVHHRDRSYGYTFGSGTRLTVV.

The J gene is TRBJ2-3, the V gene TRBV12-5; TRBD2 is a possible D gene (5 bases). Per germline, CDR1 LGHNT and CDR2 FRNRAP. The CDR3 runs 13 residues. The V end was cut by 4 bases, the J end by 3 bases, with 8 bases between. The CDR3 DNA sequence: TGTGCTAGTGGTTCACGGGGTACAGATACGCAGTATTTT. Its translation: CASGSRGTDTQYF.

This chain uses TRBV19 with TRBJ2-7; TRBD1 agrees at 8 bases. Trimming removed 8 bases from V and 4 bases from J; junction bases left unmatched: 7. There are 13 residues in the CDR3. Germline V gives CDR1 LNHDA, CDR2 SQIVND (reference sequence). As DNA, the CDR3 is TGTGCCAGTCAGACAGGGGCTGGATACGAGCAGTACTTC. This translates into CASQTGAGYEQYF.

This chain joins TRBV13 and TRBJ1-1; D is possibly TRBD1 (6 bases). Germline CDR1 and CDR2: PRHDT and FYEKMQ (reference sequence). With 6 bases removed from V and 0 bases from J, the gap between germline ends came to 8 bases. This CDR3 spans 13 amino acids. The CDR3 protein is CASRGTMNTEAFF. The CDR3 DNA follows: TGTGCCAGCAGGGGGACAATGAACACTGAAGCTTTCTTT. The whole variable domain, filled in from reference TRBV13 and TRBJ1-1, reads AAGVIQSPRHLIKEKRETATLKCYPIPRHDTVYWYQQGPGQDPQFLISFYEKMQSDKGSIPDRFSAQQFSDYHSELNMSSLELGDSALYFCASRGTMNTEAFFGQGTRLTVV.

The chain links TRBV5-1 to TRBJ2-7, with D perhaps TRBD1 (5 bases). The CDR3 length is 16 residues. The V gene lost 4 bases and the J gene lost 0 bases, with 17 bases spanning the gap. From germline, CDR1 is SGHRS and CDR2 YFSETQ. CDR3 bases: TGCGCCAGCAGCCTCCCCTCAGGGATGAGCTCCTACGAGCAGTACTTC. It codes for CASSLPSGMSSYEQYF.

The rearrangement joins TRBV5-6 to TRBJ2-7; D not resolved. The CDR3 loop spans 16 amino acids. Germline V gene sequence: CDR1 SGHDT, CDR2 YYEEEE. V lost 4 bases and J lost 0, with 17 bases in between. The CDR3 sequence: CASSPLLGDSSYEQYF. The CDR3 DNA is TGTGCCAGCAGCCCGTTGTTGGGCGACTCCTCCTACGAGCAGTACTTC.

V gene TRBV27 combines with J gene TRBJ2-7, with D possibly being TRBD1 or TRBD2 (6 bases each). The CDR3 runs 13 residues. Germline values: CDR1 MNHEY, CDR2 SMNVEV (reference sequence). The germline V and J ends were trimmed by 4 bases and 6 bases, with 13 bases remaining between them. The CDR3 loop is CASSWTTGSEQYF. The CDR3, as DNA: TGTGCCAGCAGTTGGACTACAGGGAGCGAGCAGTACTTC.

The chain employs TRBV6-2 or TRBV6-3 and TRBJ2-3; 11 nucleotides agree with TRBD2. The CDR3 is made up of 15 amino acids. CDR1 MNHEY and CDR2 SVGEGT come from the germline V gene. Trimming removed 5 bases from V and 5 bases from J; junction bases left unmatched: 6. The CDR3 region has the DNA TGTGCCAGCAGTCGTCTAGCGGGGGGCCTAGATACGCAGTATTTT. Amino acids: CASSRLAGGLDTQYF.

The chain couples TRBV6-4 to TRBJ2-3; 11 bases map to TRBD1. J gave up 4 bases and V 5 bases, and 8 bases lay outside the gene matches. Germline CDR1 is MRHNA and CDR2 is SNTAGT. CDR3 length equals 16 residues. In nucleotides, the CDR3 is TGTGCCAGCAGTTCCGGGGGACAGGGGGGCGCAGATACGCAGTATTTT. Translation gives CASSSGGQGGADTQYF.

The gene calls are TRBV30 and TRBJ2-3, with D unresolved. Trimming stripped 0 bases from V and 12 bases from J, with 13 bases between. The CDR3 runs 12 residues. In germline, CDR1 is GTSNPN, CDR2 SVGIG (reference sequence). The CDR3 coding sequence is TGTGCCTGGAGTGTGGTGGGCTGGGAACAGTATTTT. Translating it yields CAWSVVGWEQYF.

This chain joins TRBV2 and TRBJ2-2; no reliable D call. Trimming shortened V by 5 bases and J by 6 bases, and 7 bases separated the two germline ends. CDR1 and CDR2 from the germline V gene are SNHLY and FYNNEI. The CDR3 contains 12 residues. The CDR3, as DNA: TGTGCCAGCAGTTACAGATCCGGGGAGCTGTTTTTT. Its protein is CASSYRSGELFF.

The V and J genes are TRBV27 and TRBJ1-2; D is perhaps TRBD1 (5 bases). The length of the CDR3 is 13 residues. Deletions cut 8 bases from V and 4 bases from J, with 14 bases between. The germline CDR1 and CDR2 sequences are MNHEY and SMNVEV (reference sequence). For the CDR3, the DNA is TGTGCCAGCGGGGCCAAATCGGCCTATGGCTACACCTTC. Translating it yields CASGAKSAYGYTF.

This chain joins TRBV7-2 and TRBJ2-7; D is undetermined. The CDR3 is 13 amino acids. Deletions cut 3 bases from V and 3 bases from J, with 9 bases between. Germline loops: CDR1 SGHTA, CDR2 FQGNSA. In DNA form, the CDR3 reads TGTGCCAGCAGCTTCGGACGACGCTACGAGCAGTACTTC. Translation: CASSFGRRYEQYF.